The clone carrying this T cell receptor (beta chain) was seen only a few times. Every donor provided roughly 10 milliliters of peripheral blood. A second PCR, run for roughly 7 to 11 cycles, used a sample-barcoded 5' primer plus a J-beta primer mix. TCRdb recomputed calls from the 5' RACE reads with MiXCR, one row per CDR3 protein. The sample records under 700,000 distinct CDR3 sequences, less than 25% being singletons. This sample was taken from a study of blood T cells in healthy people across ages. Germline CDR1 reads SGHRS; CDR2 reads YFSETQ. This CDR3 is built from 15 residues. Trimming pared 4 bases from V and 5 bases from J, leaving 16 bases between. This sample also belongs to another study, concerning T cells of mothers and their children.

Sequencing used blood. V usage is TRBV5-1 and J usage is TRBJ1-5; D might be TRBD1 (5 bases). The source is a boy younger than 18 in good health. CDR3 DNA: TGCGCCAGCAGCCCGGGGACCCCCTACGATCAGCCCCAGCATTTT. This sequence encodes CASSPGTPYDQPQHF.